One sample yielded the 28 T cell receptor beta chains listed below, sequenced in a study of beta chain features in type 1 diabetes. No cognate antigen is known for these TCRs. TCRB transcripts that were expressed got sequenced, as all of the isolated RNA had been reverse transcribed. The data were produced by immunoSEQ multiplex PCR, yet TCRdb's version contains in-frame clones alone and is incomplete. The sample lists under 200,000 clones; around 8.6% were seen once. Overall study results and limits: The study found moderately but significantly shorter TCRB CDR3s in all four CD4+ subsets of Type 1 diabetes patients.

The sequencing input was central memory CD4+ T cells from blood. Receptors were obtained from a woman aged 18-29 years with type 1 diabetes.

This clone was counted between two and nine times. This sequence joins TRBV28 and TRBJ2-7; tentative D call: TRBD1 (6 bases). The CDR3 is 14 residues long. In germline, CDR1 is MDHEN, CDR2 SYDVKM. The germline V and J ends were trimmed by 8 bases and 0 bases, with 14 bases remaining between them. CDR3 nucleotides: TGTGCCAGCCACCGGGACACTAGCTCCTACGAGCAGTACTTC. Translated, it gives CASHRDTSSYEQYF.

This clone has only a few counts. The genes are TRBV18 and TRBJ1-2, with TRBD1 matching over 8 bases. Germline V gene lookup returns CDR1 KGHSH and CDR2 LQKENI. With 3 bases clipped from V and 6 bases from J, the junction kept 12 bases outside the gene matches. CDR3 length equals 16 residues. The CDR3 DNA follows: TGTGCCAGCTCACCTCCCAGCCTGGACAGGGCCCATGGCTACACCTTC. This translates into CASSPPSLDRAHGYTF. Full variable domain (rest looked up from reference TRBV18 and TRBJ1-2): NAGVMQNPRHLVRRRGQEARLRCSPMKGHSHVYWYRQLPEEGLKFMVYLQKENIIDESGMPKERFSAEFPKEGPSILRIQQVVRGDSAAYFCASSPPSLDRAHGYTFGSGTRLTVV.

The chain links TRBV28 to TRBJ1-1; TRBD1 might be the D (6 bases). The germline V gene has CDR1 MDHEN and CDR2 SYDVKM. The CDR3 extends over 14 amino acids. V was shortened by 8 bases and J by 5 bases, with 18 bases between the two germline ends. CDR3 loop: CASGPNRVGTEAFF. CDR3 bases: TGTGCCAGCGGCCCAAACAGGGTAGGGACTGAAGCTTTCTTT.

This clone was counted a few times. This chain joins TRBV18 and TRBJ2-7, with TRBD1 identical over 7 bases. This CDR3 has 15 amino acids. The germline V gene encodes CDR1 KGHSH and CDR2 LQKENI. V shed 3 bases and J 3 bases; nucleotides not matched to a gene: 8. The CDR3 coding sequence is TGTGCCAGCTCACCCGACAGGGCCTGGGACTACGAGCAGTACTTC. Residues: CASSPDRAWDYEQYF.

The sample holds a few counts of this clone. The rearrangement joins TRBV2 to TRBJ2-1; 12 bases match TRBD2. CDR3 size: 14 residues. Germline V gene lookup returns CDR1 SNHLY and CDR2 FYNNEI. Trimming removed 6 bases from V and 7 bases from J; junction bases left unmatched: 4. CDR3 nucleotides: TGTGCCAGCAGCCTAGGGACTAGCGGGAATGAGCAGTTCTTC. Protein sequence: CASSLGTSGNEQFF.

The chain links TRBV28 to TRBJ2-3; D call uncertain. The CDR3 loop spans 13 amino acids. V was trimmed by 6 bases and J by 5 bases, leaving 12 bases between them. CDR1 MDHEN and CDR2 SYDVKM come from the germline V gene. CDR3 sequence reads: CASRMRLQDTQYF. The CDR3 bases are TGTGCCAGCAGGATGAGACTTCAAGATACGCAGTATTTT. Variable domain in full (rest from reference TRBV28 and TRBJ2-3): DVKVTQSSRYLVKRTGEKVFLECVQDMDHENMFWYRQDPGLGLRLIYFSYDVKMKEKGDIPEGYSVSREKKERFSLILESASTNQTSMYLCASRMRLQDTQYFGPGTRLTVL.

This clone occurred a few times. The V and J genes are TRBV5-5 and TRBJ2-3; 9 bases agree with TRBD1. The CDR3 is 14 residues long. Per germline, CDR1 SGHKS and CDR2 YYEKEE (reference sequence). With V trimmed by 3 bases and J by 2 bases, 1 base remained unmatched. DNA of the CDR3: TGTGCCAGCAGCTCACAGGGGGCCACAGATACGCAGTATTTT. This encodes CASSSQGATDTQYF.

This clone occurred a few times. In nucleotides, the CDR3 is TGTGCCAGCAGGGGCCCCGGCAGCAATAATGAAAAACTGTTTTTT. The encoded protein is CASRGPGSNNEKLFF. The V and J genes are TRBV6-5 and TRBJ1-4, with D unclear. The CDR3 contains 15 residues. Trimming pared 6 bases from V and 4 bases from J, leaving 15 bases between. Germline V CDR1 and CDR2: MNHEY, SVGAGI.

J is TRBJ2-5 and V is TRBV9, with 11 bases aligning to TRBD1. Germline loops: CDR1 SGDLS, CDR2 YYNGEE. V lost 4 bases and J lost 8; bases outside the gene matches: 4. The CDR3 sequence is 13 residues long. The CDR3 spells CASSPGQGETQYF. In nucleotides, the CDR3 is TGTGCCAGCAGCCCGGGACAGGGGGAAACCCAGTACTTC.

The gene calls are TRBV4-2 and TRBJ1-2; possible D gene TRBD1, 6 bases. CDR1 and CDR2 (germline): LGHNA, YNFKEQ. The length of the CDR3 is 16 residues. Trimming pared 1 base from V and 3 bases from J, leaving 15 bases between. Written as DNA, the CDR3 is TGTGCCAGCAGCCAAGCCGCGGACAGAGAAGACTATGGCTACACCTTC. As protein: CASSQAADREDYGYTF.

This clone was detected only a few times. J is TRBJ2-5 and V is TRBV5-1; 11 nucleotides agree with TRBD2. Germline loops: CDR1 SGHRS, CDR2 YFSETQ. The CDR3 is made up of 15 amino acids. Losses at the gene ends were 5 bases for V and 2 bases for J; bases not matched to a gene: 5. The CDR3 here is CASRTGLAEQETQYF. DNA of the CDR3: TGCGCCAGCAGAACGGGACTAGCGGAACAAGAGACCCAGTACTTC.

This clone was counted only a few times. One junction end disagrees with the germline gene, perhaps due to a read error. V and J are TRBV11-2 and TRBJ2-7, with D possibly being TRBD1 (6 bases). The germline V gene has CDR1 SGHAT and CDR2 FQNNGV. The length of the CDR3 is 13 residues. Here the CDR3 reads CASSLGVKDSQAF. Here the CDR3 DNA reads TGTGCCAGCAGCTTAGGAGTGAAGGACAGTCAGGCCTTC.

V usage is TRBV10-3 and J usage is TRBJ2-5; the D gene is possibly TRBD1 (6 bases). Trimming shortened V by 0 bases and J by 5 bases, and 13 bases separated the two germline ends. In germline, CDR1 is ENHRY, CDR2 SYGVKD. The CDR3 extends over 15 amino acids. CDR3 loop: CAISESLQGRETQYF. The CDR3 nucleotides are TGTGCCATCAGTGAGTCCTTACAGGGACGGGAGACCCAGTACTTC.

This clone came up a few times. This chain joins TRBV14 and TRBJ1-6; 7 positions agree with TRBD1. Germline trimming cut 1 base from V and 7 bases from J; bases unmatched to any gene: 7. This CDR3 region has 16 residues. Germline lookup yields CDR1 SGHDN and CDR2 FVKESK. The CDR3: CASSQGGTVRNSPLHF. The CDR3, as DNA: TGTGCCAGCAGCCAAGGGGGGACAGTACGCAATTCACCCCTCCACTTT.

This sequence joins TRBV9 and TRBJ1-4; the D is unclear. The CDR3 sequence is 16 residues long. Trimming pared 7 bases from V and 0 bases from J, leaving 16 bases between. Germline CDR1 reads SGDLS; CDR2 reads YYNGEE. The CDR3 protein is CASGRDNPATNEKLFF. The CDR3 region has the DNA TGTGCCAGCGGGAGGGATAACCCTGCAACTAATGAAAAACTGTTTTTT.

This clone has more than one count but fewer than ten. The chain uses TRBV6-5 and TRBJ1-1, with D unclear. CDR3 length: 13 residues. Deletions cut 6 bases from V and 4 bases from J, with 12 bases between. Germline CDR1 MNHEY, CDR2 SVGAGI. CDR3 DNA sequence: TGTGCCAGCAGGATCTCTAAGAGCACTGAAGCTTTCTTT. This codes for CASRISKSTEAFF.

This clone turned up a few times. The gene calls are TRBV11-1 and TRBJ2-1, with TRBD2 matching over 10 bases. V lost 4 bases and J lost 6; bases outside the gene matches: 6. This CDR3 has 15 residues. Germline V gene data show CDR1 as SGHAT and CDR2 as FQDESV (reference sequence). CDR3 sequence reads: CASSSLAGVGNEQFF. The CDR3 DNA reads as TGTGCCAGCAGCTCCCTAGCGGGAGTGGGCAATGAGCAGTTCTTC.

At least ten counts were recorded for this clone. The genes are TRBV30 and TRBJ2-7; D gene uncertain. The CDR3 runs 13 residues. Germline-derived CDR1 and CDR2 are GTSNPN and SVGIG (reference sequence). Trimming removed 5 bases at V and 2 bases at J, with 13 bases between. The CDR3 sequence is CAWGYRVAYEQYF. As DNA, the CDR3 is TGTGCCTGGGGGTACCGGGTTGCCTACGAGCAGTACTTC.

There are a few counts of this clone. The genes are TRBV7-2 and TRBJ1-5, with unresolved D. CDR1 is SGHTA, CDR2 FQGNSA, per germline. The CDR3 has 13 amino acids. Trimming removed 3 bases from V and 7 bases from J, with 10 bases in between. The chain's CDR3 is CASSFETTQPQHF. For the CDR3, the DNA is TGTGCCAGCAGCTTCGAGACAACCCAGCCCCAGCATTTT.

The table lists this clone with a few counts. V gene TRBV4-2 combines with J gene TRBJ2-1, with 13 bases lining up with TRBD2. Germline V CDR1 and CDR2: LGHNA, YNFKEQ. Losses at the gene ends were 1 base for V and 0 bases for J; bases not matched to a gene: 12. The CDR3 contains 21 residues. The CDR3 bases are TGTGCCAGCAGCCAAGTGTATACTAGCGGGAGGGGGGTCAGCTCCTACAATGAGCAGTTCTTC. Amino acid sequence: CASSQVYTSGRGVSSYNEQFF.

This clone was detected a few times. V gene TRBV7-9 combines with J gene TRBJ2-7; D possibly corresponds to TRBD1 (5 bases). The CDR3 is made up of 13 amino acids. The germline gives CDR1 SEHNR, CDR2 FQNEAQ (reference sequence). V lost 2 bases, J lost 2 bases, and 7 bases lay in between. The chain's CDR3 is CASSLQGAYEQYF. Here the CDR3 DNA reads TGTGCCAGCAGCTTACAGGGCGCCTACGAGCAGTACTTC.

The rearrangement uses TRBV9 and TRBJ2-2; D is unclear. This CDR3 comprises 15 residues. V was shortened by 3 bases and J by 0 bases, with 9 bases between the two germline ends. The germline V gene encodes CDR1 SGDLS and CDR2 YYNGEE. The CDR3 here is CASSAQVSNTGELFF. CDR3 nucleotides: TGTGCCAGCAGCGCTCAGGTTTCGAACACCGGGGAGCTGTTTTTT. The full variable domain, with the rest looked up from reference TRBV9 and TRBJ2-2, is DSGVTQTPKHLITATGQRVTLRCSPRSGDLSVYWYQQSLDQGLQFLIQYYNGEERAKGNILERFSAQQFPDLHSELNLSSLELGDSALYFCASSAQVSNTGELFFGEGSRLTVL.

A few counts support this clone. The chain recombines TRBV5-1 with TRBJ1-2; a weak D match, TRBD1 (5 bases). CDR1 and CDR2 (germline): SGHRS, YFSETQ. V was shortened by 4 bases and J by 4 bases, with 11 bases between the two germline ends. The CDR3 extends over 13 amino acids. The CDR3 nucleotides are TGCGCCAGCAGCCCTGACAGTGTCTATGGCTACACCTTC. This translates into CASSPDSVYGYTF.

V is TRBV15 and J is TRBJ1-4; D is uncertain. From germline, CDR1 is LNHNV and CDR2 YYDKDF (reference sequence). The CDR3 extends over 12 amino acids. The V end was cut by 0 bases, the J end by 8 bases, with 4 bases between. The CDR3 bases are TGTGCCACCAGCAGAGATGGCGAAAAACTGTTTTTT. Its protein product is CATSRDGEKLFF. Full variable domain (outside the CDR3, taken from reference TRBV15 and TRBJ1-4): DAMVIQNPRYQVTQFGKPVTLSCSQTLNHNVMYWYQQKSSQAPKLLFHYYDKDFNNEADTPDNFQSRRPNTSFCFLDIRSPGLGDTAMYLCATSRDGEKLFFGSGTQLSVL.

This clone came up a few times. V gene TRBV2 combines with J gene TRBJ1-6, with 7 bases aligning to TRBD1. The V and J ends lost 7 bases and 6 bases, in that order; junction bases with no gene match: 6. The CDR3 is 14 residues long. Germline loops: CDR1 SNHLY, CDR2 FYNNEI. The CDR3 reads CASNPTGFNSPLHF. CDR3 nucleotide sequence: TGTGCCAGCAACCCGACAGGGTTTAATTCACCCCTCCACTTT. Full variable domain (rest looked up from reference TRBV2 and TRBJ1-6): EPEVTQTPSHQVTQMGQEVILRCVPISNHLYFYWYRQILGQKVEFLVSFYNNEISEKSEIFDDQFSVERPDGSNFTLKIRSTKLEDSAMYFCASNPTGFNSPLHFGNGTRLTVT.

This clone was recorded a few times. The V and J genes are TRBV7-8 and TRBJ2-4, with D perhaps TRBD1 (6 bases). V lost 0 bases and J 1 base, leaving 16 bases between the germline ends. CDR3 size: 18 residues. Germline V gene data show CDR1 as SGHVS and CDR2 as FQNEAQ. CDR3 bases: TGTGCCAGCAGCTTAGCGGGGGCAGGCCTTTGGGCCAAAAACATTCAGTACTTC. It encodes CASSLAGAGLWAKNIQYF.

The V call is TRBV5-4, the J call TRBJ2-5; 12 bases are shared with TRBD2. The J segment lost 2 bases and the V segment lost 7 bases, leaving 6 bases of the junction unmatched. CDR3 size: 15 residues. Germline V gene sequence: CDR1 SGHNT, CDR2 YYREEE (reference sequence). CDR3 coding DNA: TGTGCCAGCGGCCCGACTAGCGGGAGACAAGAGACCCAGTACTTC. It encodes CASGPTSGRQETQYF.

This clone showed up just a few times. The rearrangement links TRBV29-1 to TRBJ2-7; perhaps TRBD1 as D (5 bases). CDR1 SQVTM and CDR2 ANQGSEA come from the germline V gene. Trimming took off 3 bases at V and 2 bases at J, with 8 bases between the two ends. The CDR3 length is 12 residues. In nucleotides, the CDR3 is TGCAGCGTTGAGGGGCAGGCCTACGAGCAGTACTTC. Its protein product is CSVEGQAYEQYF.